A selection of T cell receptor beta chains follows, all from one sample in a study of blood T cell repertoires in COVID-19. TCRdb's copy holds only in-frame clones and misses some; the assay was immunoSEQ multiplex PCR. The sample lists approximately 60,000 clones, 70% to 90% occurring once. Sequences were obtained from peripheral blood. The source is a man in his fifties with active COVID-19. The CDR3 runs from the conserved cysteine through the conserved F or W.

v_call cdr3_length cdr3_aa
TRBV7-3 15 CASSLGVRGADTQYF
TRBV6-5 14 CASTRTHRGETQYF
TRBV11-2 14 CASSSRQGAETQYF
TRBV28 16 CASSSGQRRGGEKLFF
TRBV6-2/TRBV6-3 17 CASSYLASGGYQETQYF
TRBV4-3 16 CASSQDASGIVNEQFF
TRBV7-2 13 CASSYPGYTEAFF
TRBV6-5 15 CASSTRSGGPYEQYF
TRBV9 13 CASSPSAGNTIYF
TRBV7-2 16 CASSKGAGLSNQPQHF
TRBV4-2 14 CASSPLGPGDTQYF
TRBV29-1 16 CSAIRRSSGGQETQYF
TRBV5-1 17 CASSLAGQGGLATEAFF
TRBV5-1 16 CASSLPTGQVIDTQYF
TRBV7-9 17 CASTRGTGGSSTDTQYF
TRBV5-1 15 CASSLEAGGWTEQFF
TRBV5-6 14 CASSFRTAQETQYF
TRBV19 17 CASSIRQGEASGNTIYF
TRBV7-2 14 CASTRRTGGNEQFF
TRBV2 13 CASSGEKYYEQYF
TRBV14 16 CASSQGPLGGQETQYF
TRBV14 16 CASSQGASGAPYEQYF
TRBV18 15 CASSPATSPAGTQYF
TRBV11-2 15 CASSPGGDGEGTQYF
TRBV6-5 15 CASSMNRGLGYGYTF
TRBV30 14 CAWSDRADNSPLHF
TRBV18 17 CASSPTRDKASGNTIYF
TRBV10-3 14 CAISDEGGAYEQYF